Listed below are T cell receptor beta chains from one sample, sequenced in a study of patients and donors after allogeneic stem cell transplantation. TCRdb recomputed calls from the RT-PCR reads with MiXCR, one row per CDR3 protein. The sample shows under 95,000 distinct CDR3 sequences, roughly 5.1% of them seen only once. The sequencing input was blood, either unsorted or a sorted T cell fraction (not recorded which). These receptors originate from a human donor who was either an allogeneic HSCT recipient or a stem cell or donor lymphocyte infusion donor (not recorded which). It is not recorded whose cells these are; they may come from a transplant donor. Each CDR3 is given with its conserved first and last residue. The order of the fields is CDR3 protein, CDR3 DNA, V gene, J gene, D gene, clone size. The D gene is left open where the match is weak. Clone size is shown for a subset of rows, as once, few, many or a class of expanded clone.

CSASKGSGSSYNEQFF	TGCAGTGCTAGTAAGGGTAGCGGGAGCTCCTACAATGAGCAGTTCTTC	TRBV20-1	TRBJ2-1	TRBD2	few
CASSIRDGSYEQYF	TGTGCCAGTAGTATAAGGGACGGTTCCTACGAGCAGTACTTC	TRBV19	TRBJ2-7	NA	NA
CASSRGGGRTKQTYNEQFF	TGTGCCAGCAGCCGTGGGGGGGGGCGCACCAAACAGACCTACAATGAGCAGTTCTTC	TRBV9	TRBJ2-1	NA	many
CASSVGQPYEQYF	TGCGCCAGCAGCGTGGGACAGCCCTACGAGCAGTACTTC	TRBV5-1	TRBJ2-7	TRBD1	many
CASHEQNEQFF	TGTGCCAGCCATGAACAAAATGAGCAGTTCTTC	TRBV2	TRBJ2-1	NA	many
CASSPGGTGETQYF	TGTGCCAGCAGCCCCGGGGGGACAGGGGAGACCCAGTACTTC	TRBV5-4	TRBJ2-5	TRBD1	NA
CASSLQGASNEKLFF	TGCGCCAGCAGCTTACAGGGGGCTTCTAATGAAAAACTGTTTTTT	TRBV5-1	TRBJ1-4	TRBD1	many
CASSSGGGAGELFF	TGTGCCAGCAGCAGCGGGGGGGGGGCCGGGGAGCTGTTTTTT	TRBV12-3/TRBV12-4	TRBJ2-2	TRBD2	many
CASSSPPGLITDTQYF	TGCGCCAGCAGCTCCCCCCCGGGACTTATCACAGATACGCAGTATTTT	TRBV5-1	TRBJ2-3	NA	many
CASRGRGSTDTQYF	TGTGCCAGTAGAGGTCGGGGAAGCACAGATACGCAGTATTTT	TRBV19	TRBJ2-3	NA	many
CASNYRPFIQGSAPDTQYF	TGTGCCAGCAATTATAGGCCCTTCATCCAGGGTTCCGCGCCAGATACGCAGTATTTT	TRBV28	TRBJ2-3	NA	few
CASSSPTGGLYGYTF	TGTGCCAGCAGCTCCCCGACAGGGGGTCTTTATGGCTACACCTTC	TRBV7-2	TRBJ1-2	TRBD1	many
CASSLRTGSSYNEQFF	TGTGCCAGCAGCTTAAGGACCGGCAGCTCCTACAATGAGCAGTTCTTC	TRBV11-3	TRBJ2-1	NA	NA
CASSEGQGAQPQHF	TGTGCCAGCAGTGAAGGACAGGGGGCTCAGCCCCAGCATTTT	TRBV2	TRBJ1-5	TRBD1	many
CASSLSRDLEQYF	TGTGCCAGCAGTTTATCCAGGGACCTGGAGCAGTACTTC	TRBV28	TRBJ2-7	NA	many
CASSLDHPRDRGNGVGPQHF	TGTGCCAGCAGCTTAGATCACCCCCGGGACAGGGGGAACGGAGTGGGGCCCCAGCATTTT	TRBV11-2	TRBJ1-5	TRBD1	medium-sized
CASSLFPGGSTDTQYF	TGTGCCAGCAGTCTCTTCCCCGGGGGATCGACAGATACGCAGTATTTT	TRBV6-2/TRBV6-3	TRBJ2-3	NA	many
CASRRTGTNTGELFF	TGTGCCAGCAGAAGGACAGGGACGAACACCGGGGAGCTGTTTTTT	TRBV19	TRBJ2-2	TRBD1	few
CASAFDTFDNEQFF	TGTGCCAGCGCATTCGACACCTTCGACAATGAGCAGTTCTTC	TRBV6-1	TRBJ2-1	NA	many
CARKGALNTEAFF	TGTGCCAGAAAGGGGGCCCTGAACACTGAAGCTTTCTTT	TRBV27	TRBJ1-1	TRBD1	NA
CASSPGVTQYF	TGTGCCAGCAGCCCAGGGGTCACCCAGTACTTC	TRBV14	TRBJ2-5	NA	many
CASSMGGANFNEAFF	TGTGCCAGTAGTATGGGAGGGGCGAACTTCAATGAAGCTTTCTTT	TRBV19	TRBJ1-1	NA	many
CASSPRLAQNTGELFF	TGTGCCAGCAGTCCCAGACTAGCCCAGAACACCGGGGAGCTGTTTTTT	TRBV6-1	TRBJ2-2	TRBD2	many
CASSLSWNTEAFF	TGTGCCAGCAGTCTATCTTGGAACACTGAAGCTTTCTTT	TRBV12-3/TRBV12-4	TRBJ1-1	NA	many
CASSRYWPGGQGQIYGYTF	TGTGCCAGCAGTCGTTATTGGCCGGGGGGACAGGGGCAAATCTATGGCTACACCTTC	TRBV27	TRBJ1-2	TRBD1	NA
CASSAASGNEQFF	TGCGCCAGCAGTGCGGCTAGCGGGAATGAGCAGTTCTTC	TRBV10-1	TRBJ2-1	TRBD2	many
CASSRDSDTQYF	TGTGCCAGCAGCCGGGACTCGGATACGCAGTATTTT	TRBV12-3/TRBV12-4	TRBJ2-3	NA	NA
CASSAGTGHNQPQHF	TGTGCCAGCAGCGCCGGGACAGGTCACAATCAGCCCCAGCATTTT	TRBV9	TRBJ1-5	TRBD1	many
CAISDPMTVSETQYF	TGTGCCATCAGTGACCCAATGACAGTAAGCGAGACCCAGTACTTC	TRBV10-3	TRBJ2-5	NA	many
CARSKGPTSRSGTGELFF	TGTGCCAGAAGTAAGGGGCCGACTAGCCGTAGTGGCACCGGGGAGCTGTTTTTT	TRBV19	TRBJ2-2	TRBD2	NA
CASSIDVDRFTDTQYF	TGTGCCAGTAGTATAGACGTGGACAGGTTCACAGATACGCAGTATTTT	TRBV19	TRBJ2-3	TRBD1	NA
CASSLRGTEHYEQYF	TGTGCCAGCAGCTTACGTGGGACAGAGCATTACGAGCAGTACTTC	TRBV7-6	TRBJ2-7	TRBD1	NA
CASSLRIDQPQHF	TGTGCCAGCAGCTTACGGATCGATCAGCCCCAGCATTTT	TRBV12-3/TRBV12-4	TRBJ1-5	NA	many
CASSAPERVTEAFF	TGTGCCAGTAGCGCCCCGGAAAGGGTGACCGAAGCTTTCTTT	TRBV19	TRBJ1-1	NA	NA
CASSGTGGSNEQFF	TGTGCCAGCAGCGGAACAGGGGGTAGTAATGAGCAGTTCTTC	TRBV7-3	TRBJ2-1	TRBD1	many